Listed here are 13 T cell receptor beta chains from one sample, sequenced in a study of spatial heterogeneity in lung cancer. Time point reported: sample taken at primary tumor resection. Frozen PBMC, nontumor lung or tumor provided whole RNA, which was sequenced unsorted. TCRdb ran MiXCR on the 5' RACE reads and lists one entry per CDR3 protein. The sample has around 20,000 distinct CDR3 sequences, about 19% seen once. The sample was PBMCs, taken at surgery. These TCRs come from a male donor with early-stage non-small cell lung cancer.

The V call is TRBV6-5, the J call TRBJ2-7; no clear D. In germline, CDR1 is MNHEY, CDR2 SVGAGI. CDR3 length: 16 residues. V was cut by 2 bases and J by 6 bases, with 20 bases left in between. This CDR3 is CASSYRTGPPLIEQYF. Written as DNA, the CDR3 is TGTGCCAGCAGTTACCGAACCGGCCCCCCCCTAATCGAGCAGTACTTC.

A few counts support this clonotype. The chain links TRBV9 to TRBJ2-5, with 9 bases that match TRBD1. Trimming removed 3 bases from V and 5 bases from J; junction bases left unmatched: 20. Germline CDR1 SGDLS, CDR2 YYNGEE. The length of the CDR3 is 19 residues. CDR3 sequence: CASSATGGDHFGVLETQYF. CDR3 DNA sequence: TGTGCCAGCAGCGCTACAGGGGGCGACCACTTCGGGGTGCTCGAGACCCAGTACTTC.

The chain links TRBV2 to TRBJ2-7; D uncertain. This CDR3 has 13 amino acids. The germline CDR1 and CDR2 sequences are SNHLY and FYNNEI. The V and J ends lost 4 bases and 2 bases respectively, with 9 bases between them. CDR3 nucleotides: TGTGCCAGCAGTGCTTACTACCCCTACGAGCAGTACTTC. Its protein product is CASSAYYPYEQYF.

This clonotype was observed a few times. J is TRBJ2-1 and V is TRBV19; TRBD2 matches 7 bases. The V gene end was trimmed by 5 bases and the J gene end by 9 bases; junction bases not matched to a gene: 13. CDR3 length equals 15 residues. Germline V gene sequence: CDR1 LNHDA, CDR2 SQIVND (reference sequence). The CDR3 sequence: CASSPAGTITVEQFF. DNA for the CDR3: TGTGCCAGTAGTCCAGCCGGGACTATTACCGTTGAGCAGTTCTTC.

This rearrangement joins TRBV20-1 to TRBJ2-3; either TRBD1 or TRBD2 may fit D (5 bases each). In germline, CDR1 is DFQATT, CDR2 SNEGSKA (reference sequence). This CDR3 region has 13 residues. Between the trimmed V and J ends, which lost 6 bases and 7 bases, there was a span of 17 bases. This CDR3 reads CSARAGSGYTQYF. The DNA for the CDR3 is TGCAGTGCACGGGCAGGGAGTGGATATACGCAGTATTTT.

V usage is TRBV18 and J usage is TRBJ1-1, with D possibly matching TRBD1 (5 bases). V lost 2 bases and J lost 1, with 8 bases in between. From germline, CDR1 is KGHSH and CDR2 LQKENI. The CDR3 is 14 residues long. The CDR3 DNA reads TGTGCCAGCTCACCAAGGGGAGGGAACACTGAAGCTTTCTTT. Encoded protein: CASSPRGGNTEAFF. Looking up the rest from reference TRBV18 and TRBJ1-1 gives the full variable domain: NAGVMQNPRHLVRRRGQEARLRCSPMKGHSHVYWYRQLPEEGLKFMVYLQKENIIDESGMPKERFSAEFPKEGPSILRIQQVVRGDSAAYFCASSPRGGNTEAFFGQGTRLTVV.

This clonotype occurred a few times. The chain joins TRBV5-5 to TRBJ2-3; D remains unclear. This CDR3 has 14 amino acids. The germline V and J ends were trimmed by 5 bases and 6 bases, with 16 bases remaining between them. Per the germline V gene, CDR1 is SGHKS and CDR2 is YYEKEE (reference sequence). The CDR3 sequence is CASSVVSGPDTQYF. The CDR3 DNA follows: TGTGCCAGCAGTGTCGTGTCAGGCCCCGATACGCAGTATTTT.

In its sample, this clonotype was seen many times. The chain uses TRBV12-3 or TRBV12-4 and TRBJ1-2; D not certain. V was cut by 3 bases and J by 8 bases, with 16 bases left in between. This CDR3 region has 14 residues. CDR3 amino acids: CASSFASASRGYTF. CDR3 bases: TGTGCCAGCAGTTTTGCATCCGCCTCTAGGGGCTACACCTTC.

This clonotype was seen repeatedly, ten times or more. The rearrangement links TRBV19 to TRBJ2-7, with a weak D call TRBD1 (6 bases). The CDR3 consists of 13 residues. Trimming took 8 bases from V and 6 from J, leaving 17 bases between them. The V gene's germline CDR1 is LNHDA and CDR2 SQIVND (reference sequence). The CDR3 reads CASLGAHYSEQYF. CDR3 nucleotides: TGTGCCAGTCTGGGGGCTCACTACTCCGAGCAGTACTTC.

This clonotype was observed many times. V and J are TRBV7-3 and TRBJ2-3; no definite D call. Germline assignment: CDR1 SGHTA and CDR2 FQGTGA. Trimming took 1 base from V and 0 from J, leaving 8 bases between them. The CDR3 has 15 residues. The CDR3 DNA reads TGTGCCAGCAGCTTAAACAGCGATAGCACAGATACGCAGTATTTT. Translated, it gives CASSLNSDSTDTQYF. The whole variable domain, filled in from reference TRBV7-3 and TRBJ2-3, reads GAGVSQTPSNKVTEKGKYVELRCDPISGHTALYWYRQSLGQGPEFLIYFQGTGAADDSGLPNDRFFAVRPEGSVSTLKIQRTERGDSAVYLCASSLNSDSTDTQYFGPGTRLTVL.

This clonotype has at least ten counts. V gene TRBV12-3 or TRBV12-4 combines with J gene TRBJ2-5; 13 nucleotides match TRBD2. The length of the CDR3 is 17 residues. J lost 5 bases, V lost 5 bases, and 11 bases had no gene match. The CDR3 protein is CASSPGLAGAVGETQYF. The CDR3 DNA follows: TGTGCCAGCAGTCCCGGACTAGCGGGGGCCGTGGGTGAGACCCAGTACTTC.

This clonotype has a count of ten or more. This sequence joins TRBV6-2 or TRBV6-3 and TRBJ1-1, with 8 positions matching TRBD1. CDR3 length: 16 residues. CDR1 MNHEY and CDR2 SVGEGT come from the germline V gene. The trim removed 10 bases at V and 0 bases at J, leaving 13 bases unmatched. Written as DNA, the CDR3 is TGTGCCACCAAGCCAGGACAGGGCTTGATGAACACTGAAGCTTTCTTT. This sequence encodes CATKPGQGLMNTEAFF.

This clonotype has more than one count but fewer than ten. The J gene is TRBJ1-5, the V gene TRBV15; 8 nucleotides line up with TRBD1. J lost 9 bases, V lost 5 bases, and 15 bases had no gene match. CDR3 length equals 16 residues. The germline V gene has CDR1 LNHNV and CDR2 YYDKDF (reference sequence). CDR3 nucleotides: TGTGCCACCAGCCGGGGACAGGCCAGCCTCCCTCGGCCCCAGCATTTT. Translating it yields CATSRGQASLPRPQHF. The whole variable domain, filled in from reference TRBV15 and TRBJ1-5, reads DAMVIQNPRYQVTQFGKPVTLSCSQTLNHNVMYWYQQKSSQAPKLLFHYYDKDFNNEADTPDNFQSRRPNTSFCFLDIRSPGLGDTAMYLCATSRGQASLPRPQHFGDGTRLSIL.